These T cell receptor beta chains were read from a single sample in a study of T cells in Graves' hyperthyroidism and ophthalmopathy. Each CDR3 protein is one row after TCRdb ran MiXCR on the multiplex PCR reads. Seen here are 500,000 to 750,000 distinct CDR3 sequences, 12% to 15% observed once, and the top ten hold over 6%. Sequencing used blood. These receptors originate from a woman in her late teens or twenties with Graves' ophthalmopathy. Each CDR3 is given with its conserved first and last residue. A D gene is named only where the DNA matches it firmly. Clone size is stated in some rows and not others, as once, few, many or a class when expanded.

D: -; J: TRBJ2-7; size: few; V: TRBV11-2; DNA: TGTGCCAGCAGCTTAGAAGCTCGACACGTCTCCTACGAGCAGTACTTC; CDR3: CASSLEARHVSYEQYF
D: TRBD1; J: TRBJ2-2; size: many; V: TRBV10-3; DNA: TGTGCCATCAGCGCCGGGACAGACCGTCCGAAGCTGTTTTTT; CDR3: CAISAGTDRPKLFF
D: -; J: TRBJ2-1; size: many; V: TRBV7-6; DNA: TGTGCCAGCAGCTTAGTGACAGGCGAGACCTACAATGAGCAGTTCTTC; CDR3: CASSLVTGETYNEQFF
D: -; J: TRBJ1-1; size: many; V: TRBV13; DNA: TGTGCCAGCAGTCAAACAGGGAACGCTTTCTTT; CDR3: CASSQTGNAFF
D: TRBD1; J: TRBJ2-1; size: many; V: TRBV29-1; DNA: TGCAGCGTTACCAGACAGGGGTCCTACAATGAGCAGTTCTTC; CDR3: CSVTRQGSYNEQFF
D: -; J: TRBJ2-3; size: few; V: TRBV24-1; DNA: TGTGCCACCAGTGGTTCGACCTGGGGCACAGATACGCAGTATTTT; CDR3: CATSGSTWGTDTQYF
D: -; J: TRBJ1-3; size: -; V: TRBV4-1; DNA: TGCGCCAGCAGCCAGGGCCTCTCTGGAAACACCATATATTTT; CDR3: CASSQGLSGNTIYF
D: TRBD2; J: TRBJ2-2; size: -; V: TRBV11-3; DNA: TGTGCCAGCAGCCTATCCCGGGGGGAGAGAAGAAACACCGGGGAGCTGTTTTTT; CDR3: CASSLSRGERRNTGELFF
D: -; J: TRBJ2-5; size: -; V: TRBV4-1; DNA: TGCGCCAGCAGCCAACTCCCCCAAGAGACCCAGTACTTC; CDR3: CASSQLPQETQYF
D: -; J: TRBJ2-2; size: many; V: TRBV2; DNA: TGTGCCAGCAATCGAAAGGGAGCCGTCGGGGAGCTGTTTTTT; CDR3: CASNRKGAVGELFF
D: -; J: TRBJ2-7; size: few; V: TRBV19; DNA: TGTGCCAGTAGTATCCCGGGGGGCCACTACGAGCAGTACTTC; CDR3: CASSIPGGHYEQYF
D: -; J: TRBJ2-7; size: many; V: TRBV11-3; DNA: TGTGCCAGCAGCTTAAACATCGCCCCGGACGAGCAGTACTTC; CDR3: CASSLNIAPDEQYF
D: TRBD1; J: TRBJ1-5; size: -; V: TRBV12-3/TRBV12-4; DNA: TGTGCCAGCAGTCGGGACAGGGTTACTAATCAGCCCCAGCATTTT; CDR3: CASSRDRVTNQPQHF
D: -; J: TRBJ1-1; size: -; V: TRBV7-3; DNA: TGTGCCAGCAGCTTAAACCCCCAGAACACTGAAGCTTTCTTT; CDR3: CASSLNPQNTEAFF
D: -; J: TRBJ2-1; size: -; V: TRBV19; DNA: TGTGCCAGTAGTATAGCCGACAGGACCCCTTACAATGAGCAGTTCTTC; CDR3: CASSIADRTPYNEQFF
D: -; J: TRBJ1-1; size: -; V: TRBV5-1; DNA: TGCGCCAGCAAAAACCCCCGAGGCAGGAACACTGAAGCTTTCTTT; CDR3: CASKNPRGRNTEAFF
D: -; J: TRBJ2-5; size: -; V: TRBV7-2; DNA: TGTGCCAGCAGCCATCTTTCAGAGACCCAGTACTTC; CDR3: CASSHLSETQYF
D: -; J: TRBJ1-1; size: many; V: TRBV12-3/TRBV12-4; DNA: TGTGCCAGCAGTCGGCGGGTCTCATATGAAGCTTTCTTT; CDR3: CASSRRVSYEAFF